One and the same sample provided the 10 T cell receptor beta chains below, sequenced in a study of T cell changes during pregnancy in multiple sclerosis (dated by TCRdb to the late 2010s). Library creation used the immunoSEQ multiplex PCR assay. The source is immuneACCESS, and TCRdb retained only in-frame sequences with V and J called. Part of the clones is not carried over; for the studies checked, unresolved V genes explain less than half of this, and the remainder is unexplained. The sample yields under 80,000 clones; approximately 85% were counted once. The ten most abundant clones make up 1.5% to 2% of the sample. The source material was peripheral blood, sampled in the first trimester of pregnancy. Source of these receptors: a female donor with multiple sclerosis, enrolled in a pregnancy study.

This clone occurred once. The gene calls are TRBV5-1 and TRBJ2-7, with D possibly matching TRBD1 (6 bases). The CDR3 is 15 amino acids. CDR1 and CDR2 (germline): SGHRS, YFSETQ. V was shortened by 4 bases and J by 9 bases, with 23 bases between the two germline ends. CDR3 sequence (DNA): TGCGCCAGCAGCGGGGCCGGGACACATCCTATGGGGCAGTACTTC. Its translation is CASSGAGTHPMGQYF.

The chain has TRBV6-6 and TRBJ2-4, with TRBD1 matching 7 bases. The CDR3 spans 14 residues. Germline lookup yields CDR1 MNHNY and CDR2 SVGAGI (reference sequence). V shed 4 bases and J 4 bases; nucleotides not matched to a gene: 4. The CDR3 loop is CASSFPGQKNIQYF. The CDR3 DNA sequence: TGTGCCAGCAGTTTTCCGGGACAGAAAAACATTCAGTACTTC.

This chain joins TRBV27 and TRBJ1-1; 7 bases match TRBD1. CDR3 length: 12 residues. CDR1 and CDR2 (germline): MNHEY, SMNVEV (reference sequence). The trim removed 6 bases at V and 4 bases at J, leaving 2 bases unmatched. The CDR3 loop reads CASRQGSTEAFF. CDR3 nucleotide sequence: TGTGCCAGCAGACAGGGGAGCACTGAAGCTTTCTTT.

The genes are TRBV6-5 and TRBJ2-7; D perhaps matches TRBD1 (7 bases). Trimming shortened V by 5 bases and J by 3 bases, and 17 bases separated the two germline ends. The CDR3 runs 15 residues. In germline, CDR1 is MNHEY, CDR2 SVGAGI. CDR3 DNA sequence: TGTGCCAGCAGTAGGGGGCGGGACCGTCACTACGAGCAGTACTTC. The encoded protein is CASSRGRDRHYEQYF.

The V and J genes are TRBV5-1 and TRBJ1-2; 7 nucleotides match TRBD1. Germline trimming cut 0 bases from V and 9 bases from J; bases unmatched to any gene: 2. The CDR3 is made up of 12 amino acids. Germline-derived CDR1 and CDR2 are SGHRS and YFSETQ. CDR3 DNA: TGCGCCAGCAGCTTGGGACAGGGAAGCTACACCTTC. As protein: CASSLGQGSYTF.

The CDR3, as DNA: TGTGCCAGCAGCGTAGGGGTGCGGGCCGACACAGATACGCAGTATTTT. Translating it yields CASSVGVRADTDTQYF. The V call is TRBV9, the J call TRBJ2-3; TRBD2 might be the D (5 bases). Per germline, CDR1 SGDLS and CDR2 YYNGEE. V lost 0 bases, J lost 2 bases, and 13 bases lay in between. The CDR3 has 16 residues.

V gene TRBV9 combines with J gene TRBJ1-2, with 8 positions matching TRBD1. The CDR3 sequence is 14 residues long. Trimming removed 3 bases from V and 3 bases from J; junction bases left unmatched: 4. CDR1 is SGDLS and CDR2 is YYNGEE in the germline V gene. CDR3 amino acids: CASSATTGDYGYTF. The DNA for the CDR3 is TGTGCCAGCAGCGCGACGACAGGGGACTATGGCTACACCTTC.

The chain joins TRBV28 to TRBJ2-1; the match to TRBD2 covers 10 bases. Germline trimming cut 2 bases from V and 9 bases from J; bases unmatched to any gene: 7. The CDR3 consists of 15 residues. Germline V gene data show CDR1 as MDHEN and CDR2 as SYDVKM. This chain's CDR3 is CASSLGSGRYPEQFF. The CDR3 bases are TGTGCCAGCAGTTTAGGTAGCGGGAGGTATCCTGAGCAGTTCTTC.

V is TRBV5-4 and J is TRBJ2-5, with D uncertain. The CDR3 length is 14 residues. The V end lost 0 bases, the J end lost 5 bases, and 11 bases lay between the germline ends. Germline CDR1 SGHNT, CDR2 YYREEE (reference sequence). CDR3 DNA sequence: TGTGCCAGCAGCTTGGACTACGGTGCGGAGACCCAGTACTTC. Residues: CASSLDYGAETQYF.

This rearrangement joins TRBV2 to TRBJ1-2, with TRBD1 matching over 10 bases. V lost 6 bases to trimming and J lost 3 bases; unmatched junction nucleotides: 4. The CDR3 loop spans 14 amino acids. Germline V gene data show CDR1 as SNHLY and CDR2 as FYNNEI. The CDR3 loop reads CASSWTGGYYGYTF. As DNA, the CDR3 is TGTGCCAGCAGCTGGACAGGGGGGTACTATGGCTACACCTTC.